Below are 20 T cell receptor beta chains sequenced from a single sample in a study of T-cell reconstitution after alpha-beta-depleted transplantation in children listed by TCRdb under 2016. The library came from PCR. This sample was sequenced with an Illumina HiSeq 2500. TCR libraries were prepared with molecular barcoding, using unique molecular identifiers to normalize TCRbeta repertoire quantification. TCRdb's own reprocessing of the public reads used fastp at Q25 and MiXCR and kept productive beta chains. Rows merge per CDR3 protein into single entries with the most common DNA and genes. Recorded for this sample are about 200,000 distinct CDR3 sequences; 5% to 7.5% of them occurred a single time. The leading ten clones occupy around 4.3% of the sample. Explained via the paper, the treatment or condition label denotes: allogeneic hematopoietic cell transplantation with graft depleted of TCRalphabeta T cells and CD19 B cells.

The source was PBMCs, collected before TCRalphabeta/CD19-depleted stem cell transplant. The receptors shown here come from a girl under two years old with combined immunodeficiency, due to receive a stem cell transplant.

The table lists this clonotype with many counts. This chain connects TRBV4-1 to TRBJ1-1, with 10 positions matching TRBD1. The germline V gene has CDR1 MGHRA and CDR2 YSYEKL. Trimming at V came to 1 base and at J to 1 base, leaving 6 bases not matched to a gene. This CDR3 region has 17 residues. The CDR3 nucleotides read TGCGCCAGCAGCCAAGTGGGACAGGGGATTGCGAACACTGAAGCTTTCTTT. It translates to CASSQVGQGIANTEAFF.

The sample holds many counts of this clonotype. The rearrangement joins TRBV29-1 to TRBJ2-7, with D perhaps TRBD2 (5 bases). CDR3 length: 14 residues. The V gene's germline CDR1 is SQVTM and CDR2 ANQGSEA. Trimming left V 4 bases short and J 1 base short, with 14 bases between. This CDR3 is CSVGGSVYSYEQYF. In nucleotides, the CDR3 is TGCAGCGTTGGTGGGAGCGTCTATTCCTACGAGCAGTACTTC.

Only a few counts were recorded for this clonotype. The chain couples TRBV14 to TRBJ2-1, with 15 bases lining up with TRBD2. This CDR3 spans 17 amino acids. Germline CDR1 is SGHDN and CDR2 is FVKESK. V shed 2 bases, J shed 7 bases, and the junction held 6 bases outside the gene matches. The CDR3 DNA follows: TGTGCCAGCAGCCAAAAAGGGGGGACTAGCGGGAGGAATGAGCAGTTCTTC. This encodes CASSQKGGTSGRNEQFF.

Many counts were recorded for this clonotype. The chain carries TRBV4-2 and TRBJ2-2; 15 bases fit TRBD2. Germline CDR1 reads LGHNA; CDR2 reads YNFKEQ. The CDR3 contains 18 residues. The junction had 3 bases not matched to a gene; V was cut back by 1 base and J by 3 bases. The CDR3 sequence is CASSQGTSGRAYTGELFF. The DNA of the CDR3 is TGTGCCAGCAGCCAAGGGACTAGCGGGAGGGCCTACACCGGGGAGCTGTTTTTT.

There are many counts of this clonotype. The chain has TRBV4-3 and TRBJ2-1, with 8 bases aligning to TRBD1. The length of the CDR3 is 16 residues. With V trimmed by 0 bases and J by 3 bases, 4 bases remained unmatched. Germline CDR1 and CDR2: LGHNA and YSLEER. The CDR3 loop reads CASSQDADRVYNEQFF. The CDR3 coding sequence is TGCGCCAGCAGCCAAGATGCGGACAGGGTCTACAATGAGCAGTTCTTC.

This clonotype has at least ten counts. The chain employs TRBV4-1 and TRBJ2-5; D unresolved. Trimming cost V 3 bases and J 1 base, with 9 bases left between them. Germline-derived CDR1 and CDR2 are MGHRA and YSYEKL. The CDR3 sequence is 14 residues long. In DNA form, the CDR3 reads TGCGCCAGCAGCCATGGGTATTTCCAAGAGACCCAGTACTTC. Translation gives CASSHGYFQETQYF.

This clonotype was seen at least ten times. V is TRBV20-1 and J is TRBJ2-7, with a tentative D call TRBD2 (6 bases). V was pared by 3 bases and J by 0 bases, with 18 bases between. Germline-derived CDR1 and CDR2 are DFQATT and SNEGSKA (reference sequence). The CDR3 runs to 16 residues. The CDR3 spells CSASGVGGKPSYEQYF. The DNA of the CDR3 is TGCAGTGCTAGTGGGGTGGGGGGAAAACCCTCCTACGAGCAGTACTTC.

J is TRBJ1-2 and V is TRBV5-1; TRBD1 is a possible D gene (5 bases). The germline gives CDR1 SGHRS, CDR2 YFSETQ. V was cut by 6 bases and J by 0 bases, with 18 bases left in between. This CDR3 has 16 amino acids. CDR3 sequence: CASTSSAQEANYGYTF. The CDR3, as DNA: TGCGCCAGCACCTCATCCGCACAGGAAGCTAACTATGGCTACACCTTC.

About this clonotype itself: The junction departs from the called germline gene at one end, perhaps through a read error. This chain joins TRBV11-2 and TRBJ2-1; maybe TRBD2 (7 bases). The germline gives CDR1 SGHAT, CDR2 FQNNGV. The CDR3 consists of 16 residues. This CDR3 is CASSLTRGAFYNDQFF. The CDR3 DNA follows: TGTGCCAGCAGCTTAACCCGGGGGGCCTTCTACAATGACCAGTTCTTC.

This clonotype has at least ten counts. The V call is TRBV6-2 or TRBV6-3, the J call TRBJ2-1, with D tentatively TRBD2 (6 bases). Germline V gives CDR1 MNHEY, CDR2 SVGEGT. V lost 7 bases and J lost 7, with 20 bases in between. This CDR3 region has 15 residues. The CDR3 region is CASTTLSTSWNEQFF. The CDR3 nucleotides are TGTGCCAGCACCACACTATCGACTAGTTGGAATGAGCAGTTCTTC.

This clonotype was detected many times. This chain joins TRBV10-3 and TRBJ1-5, with D possibly being TRBD1 (5 bases). This CDR3 has 13 amino acids. Trimming removed 7 bases from V and 4 bases from J, with 11 bases in between. Germline CDR1 is ENHRY and CDR2 is SYGVKD. The CDR3: CAITGRENQPQHF. CDR3 nucleotide sequence: TGTGCCATCACGGGCAGGGAAAATCAGCCCCAGCATTTT.

This clonotype came up many times. The chain combines TRBV20-1 with TRBJ2-7; perhaps TRBD1 as D (6 bases). The CDR3 length is 15 residues. The germline V and J ends were trimmed by 3 bases and 0 bases, with 15 bases remaining between them. Germline-derived CDR1 and CDR2 are DFQATT and SNEGSKA (reference sequence). DNA of the CDR3: TGCAGTGCTAGTGACTTGGGGGCTTTCTCCTACGAGCAGTACTTC. As protein: CSASDLGAFSYEQYF.

There are a few counts of this clonotype. This rearrangement joins TRBV11-3 to TRBJ2-7; D ambiguous. Trimming pared 5 bases from V and 0 bases from J, leaving 11 bases between. The CDR3 covers 14 residues. CDR1 SGHNT and CDR2 YENEEA come from the germline V gene. The CDR3 reads CASSPQFPSYEQYF. Written as DNA, the CDR3 is TGTGCCAGCAGCCCCCAGTTCCCCTCCTACGAGCAGTACTTC.

In its sample, this clonotype was seen many times. The V gene is TRBV7-2, the J gene TRBJ1-2; D gene ambiguous. CDR1 is SGHTA and CDR2 is FQGNSA in the germline V gene. This CDR3 region has 13 residues. The V and J ends lost 11 bases and 8 bases respectively, with 21 bases between them. The CDR3 sequence: CAYYSPDLMGYTF. CDR3 sequence (DNA): TGTGCCTATTACAGTCCAGATCTAATGGGCTACACCTTC.

This clonotype was picked up many times. The rearrangement uses TRBV4-3 and TRBJ2-7; TRBD1 or TRBD2 may be the D gene (5 bases each). The CDR3 consists of 15 residues. Deletions cut 4 bases from V and 2 bases from J, with 15 bases between. Germline V lookup: CDR1 LGHNA, CDR2 YSLEER. The CDR3 sequence is CASSPTTEDTYEQYF. The CDR3 DNA sequence: TGCGCCAGCAGCCCGACAACGGAGGACACCTACGAGCAGTACTTC.

This clonotype was seen a few times. The chain uses TRBV14 and TRBJ1-2, with TRBD1 identical over 7 bases. Germline V gene data show CDR1 as SGHDN and CDR2 as FVKESK. CDR3 length: 15 residues. Trimming cost V 4 bases and J 3 bases; bases outside gene matches: 8. The DNA of the CDR3 is TGTGCCAGCAGCCCCCCGGGACAGTCATACTATGGCTACACCTTC. Translation: CASSPPGQSYYGYTF.

This clonotype appeared many times. The chain combines TRBV29-1 with TRBJ2-3, with TRBD1 identical over 10 bases. Germline-derived CDR1 and CDR2 are SQVTM and ANQGSEA. The CDR3 contains 13 residues. Unmatched junction bases numbered 4, after V lost 7 bases and J lost 3 bases. The CDR3 sequence: CSGGDRGTDTQYF. CDR3 nucleotide sequence: TGCAGCGGAGGGGACAGGGGAACAGATACGCAGTATTTT.

This clonotype was observed a few times. V is TRBV28 and J is TRBJ2-1; TRBD2 aligns across 7 bases. Trimming removed 1 base from V and 5 bases from J; junction bases left unmatched: 8. The germline V gene has CDR1 MDHEN and CDR2 SYDVKM. CDR3 length equals 16 residues. The CDR3 loop is CASSLLGEGLNNEQFF. CDR3 sequence (DNA): TGTGCCAGCAGTTTATTGGGGGAGGGCCTTAACAATGAGCAGTTCTTC.

This clonotype occurred many times. The gene calls are TRBV7-8 and TRBJ2-1; D remains ambiguous. The CDR3 extends over 16 amino acids. Germline CDR1 is SGHVS and CDR2 is FQNEAQ. The V end lost 1 base, the J end lost 1 base, and 11 bases lay between the germline ends. The CDR3 bases are TGTGCCAGCAGCTTAGGTCTTATAGGGTCCTACAATGAGCAGTTCTTC. It codes for CASSLGLIGSYNEQFF.

The rearrangement uses TRBV12-3 or TRBV12-4 and TRBJ1-4; the match to TRBD1 covers 7 bases. The CDR3 contains 16 residues. Trimming at V came to 1 base and at J to 4 bases, leaving 6 bases not matched to a gene. CDR3 amino acids: CASSLGWQGVNEKLFF. The CDR3 nucleotides read TGTGCCAGCAGTTTAGGGTGGCAGGGGGTTAATGAAAAACTGTTTTTT.